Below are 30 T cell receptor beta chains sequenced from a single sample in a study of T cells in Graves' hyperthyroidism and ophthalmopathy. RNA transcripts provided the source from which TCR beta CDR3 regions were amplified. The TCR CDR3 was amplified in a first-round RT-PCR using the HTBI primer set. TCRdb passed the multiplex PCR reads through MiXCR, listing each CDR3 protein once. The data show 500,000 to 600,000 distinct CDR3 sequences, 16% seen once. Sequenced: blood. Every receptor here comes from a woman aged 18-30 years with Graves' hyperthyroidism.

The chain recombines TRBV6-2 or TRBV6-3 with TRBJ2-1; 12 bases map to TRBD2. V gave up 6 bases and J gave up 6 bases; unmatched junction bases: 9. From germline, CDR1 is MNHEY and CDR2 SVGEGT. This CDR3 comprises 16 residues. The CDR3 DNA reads TGTGCCAGCAGCCCTCTAGCGGGAGGGCCAACCAATGAGCAGTTCTTC. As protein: CASSPLAGGPTNEQFF.

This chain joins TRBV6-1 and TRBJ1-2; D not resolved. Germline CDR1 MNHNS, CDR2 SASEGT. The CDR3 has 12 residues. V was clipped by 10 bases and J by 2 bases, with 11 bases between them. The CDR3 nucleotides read TGTGCCAATATCAGCGGGAACTATGGCTACACCTTC. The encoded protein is CANISGNYGYTF.

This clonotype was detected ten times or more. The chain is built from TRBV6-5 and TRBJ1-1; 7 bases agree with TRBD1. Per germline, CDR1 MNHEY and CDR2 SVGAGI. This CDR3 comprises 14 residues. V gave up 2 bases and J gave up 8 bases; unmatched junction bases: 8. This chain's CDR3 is CASSYIEGAGEAFF. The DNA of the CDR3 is TGTGCCAGCAGTTACATAGAGGGGGCGGGCGAAGCTTTCTTT.

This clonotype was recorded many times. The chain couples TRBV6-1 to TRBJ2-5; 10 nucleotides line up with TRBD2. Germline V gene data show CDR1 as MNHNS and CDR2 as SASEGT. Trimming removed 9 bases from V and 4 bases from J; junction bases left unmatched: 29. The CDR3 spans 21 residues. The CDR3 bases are TGTGCCAGTAAACAGGGGACGTTCGTAGAAGCGGGAGGGCTGGTCGGAGAGACCCAGTACTTC. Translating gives CASKQGTFVEAGGLVGETQYF.

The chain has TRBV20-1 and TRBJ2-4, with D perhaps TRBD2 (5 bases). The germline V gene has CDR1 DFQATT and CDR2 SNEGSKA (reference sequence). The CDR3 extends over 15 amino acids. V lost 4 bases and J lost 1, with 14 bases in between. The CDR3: CSANRPEGAKNIQYF. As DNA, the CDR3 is TGCAGTGCTAACCGGCCAGAGGGTGCCAAAAACATTCAGTACTTC.

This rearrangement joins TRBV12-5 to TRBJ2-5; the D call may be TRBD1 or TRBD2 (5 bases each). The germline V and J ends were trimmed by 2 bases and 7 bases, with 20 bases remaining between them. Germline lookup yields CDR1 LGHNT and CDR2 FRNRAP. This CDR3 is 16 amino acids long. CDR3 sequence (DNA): TGTGCTAGTGGTTTGTCTCAGCCGGGACCCTGGGGGACCCAGTACTTC. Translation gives CASGLSQPGPWGTQYF.

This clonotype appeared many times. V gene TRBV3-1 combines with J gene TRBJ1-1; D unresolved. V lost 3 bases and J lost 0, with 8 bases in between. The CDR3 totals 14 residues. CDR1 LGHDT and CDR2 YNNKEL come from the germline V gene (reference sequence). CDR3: CASSHSEVNTEAFF. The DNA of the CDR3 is TGTGCCAGCAGCCATTCCGAGGTGAACACTGAAGCTTTCTTT.

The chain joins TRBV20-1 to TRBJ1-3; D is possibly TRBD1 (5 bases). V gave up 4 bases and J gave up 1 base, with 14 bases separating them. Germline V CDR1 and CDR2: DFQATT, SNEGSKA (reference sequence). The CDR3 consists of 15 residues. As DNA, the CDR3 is TGCAGTGCTACGCGGCAGGGCGAATCTGGAAACACCATATATTTT. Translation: CSATRQGESGNTIYF.

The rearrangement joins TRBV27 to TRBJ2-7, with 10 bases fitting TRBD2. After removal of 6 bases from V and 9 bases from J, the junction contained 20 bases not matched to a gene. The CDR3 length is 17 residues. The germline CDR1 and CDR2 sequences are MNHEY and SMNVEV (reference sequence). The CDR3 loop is CASRRRWTSGRPDGQYF. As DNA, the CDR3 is TGTGCCAGCAGAAGGAGGTGGACTAGCGGACGCCCTGACGGGCAGTACTTC.

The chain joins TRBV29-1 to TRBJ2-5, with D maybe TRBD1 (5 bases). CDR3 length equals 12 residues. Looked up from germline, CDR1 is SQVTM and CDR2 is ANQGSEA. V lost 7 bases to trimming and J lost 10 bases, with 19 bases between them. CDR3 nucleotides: TGCAGCGCCATGGGGCCGGATTGGAGCCAGTACTTC. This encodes CSAMGPDWSQYF.

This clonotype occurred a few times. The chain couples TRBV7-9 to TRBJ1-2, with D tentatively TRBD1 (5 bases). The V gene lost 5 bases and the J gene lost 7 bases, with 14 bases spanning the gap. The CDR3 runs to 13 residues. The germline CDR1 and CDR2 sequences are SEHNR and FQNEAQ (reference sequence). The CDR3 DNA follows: TGTGCCAGCAGCGCACAGGACTCAACTGGCTACACCTTC. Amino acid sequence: CASSAQDSTGYTF.

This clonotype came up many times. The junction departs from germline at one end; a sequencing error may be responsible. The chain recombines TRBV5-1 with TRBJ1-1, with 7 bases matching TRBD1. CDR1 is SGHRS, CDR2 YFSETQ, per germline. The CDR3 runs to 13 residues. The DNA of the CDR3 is TGTGCCAGCAGTCGGGACAGCAACACTGAAGCTTTCTTT. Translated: CASSRDSNTEAFF.

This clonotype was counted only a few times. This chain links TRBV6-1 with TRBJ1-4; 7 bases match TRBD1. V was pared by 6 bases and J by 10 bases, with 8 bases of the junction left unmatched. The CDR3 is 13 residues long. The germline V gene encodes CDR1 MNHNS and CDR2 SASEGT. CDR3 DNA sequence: TGTGCCAGCAGCCAAAACAGGGGTGGAAAACTGTTTTTT. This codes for CASSQNRGGKLFF.

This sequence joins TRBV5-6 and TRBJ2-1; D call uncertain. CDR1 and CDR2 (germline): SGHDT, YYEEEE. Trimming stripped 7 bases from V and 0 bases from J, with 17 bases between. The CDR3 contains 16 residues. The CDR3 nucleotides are TGTGCCAGCCTGGATCAAATAGACCACTCCTACAATGAGCAGTTCTTC. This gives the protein CASLDQIDHSYNEQFF.

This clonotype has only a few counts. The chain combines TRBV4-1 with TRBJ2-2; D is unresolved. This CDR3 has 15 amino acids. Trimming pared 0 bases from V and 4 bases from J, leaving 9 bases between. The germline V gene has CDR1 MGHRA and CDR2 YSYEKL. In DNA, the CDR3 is TGCGCCAGCAGCCAAGAAGGAAGGAGCACCGGGGAGCTGTTTTTT. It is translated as CASSQEGRSTGELFF.

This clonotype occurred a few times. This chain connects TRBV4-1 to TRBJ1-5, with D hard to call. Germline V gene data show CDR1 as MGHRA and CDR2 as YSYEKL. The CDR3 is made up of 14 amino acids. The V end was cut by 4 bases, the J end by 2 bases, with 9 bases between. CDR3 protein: CASSRYSGNQPQHF. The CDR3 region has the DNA TGCGCCAGCAGCCGATACTCCGGCAATCAGCCCCAGCATTTT.

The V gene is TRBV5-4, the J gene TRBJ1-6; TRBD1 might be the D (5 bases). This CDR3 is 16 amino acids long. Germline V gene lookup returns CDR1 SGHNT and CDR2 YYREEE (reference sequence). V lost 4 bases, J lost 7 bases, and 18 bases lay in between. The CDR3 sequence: CASSIHPGRMNSPLHF. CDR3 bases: TGTGCCAGCAGCATCCACCCGGGACGGATGAATTCACCCCTCCACTTT. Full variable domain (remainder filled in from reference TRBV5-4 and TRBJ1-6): ETGVTQSPTHLIKTRGQQVTLRCSSQSGHNTVSWYQQALGQGPQFIFQYYREEENGRGNFPPRFSGLQFPNYSSELNVNALELDDSALYLCASSIHPGRMNSPLHFGNGTRLTVT.

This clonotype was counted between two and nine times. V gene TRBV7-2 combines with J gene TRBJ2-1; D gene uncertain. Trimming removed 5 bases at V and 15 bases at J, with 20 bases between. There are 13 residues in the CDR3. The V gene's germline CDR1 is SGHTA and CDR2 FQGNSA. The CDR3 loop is CASSPPETSRRFF. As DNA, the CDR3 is TGTGCCAGCAGCCCTCCTGAGACGAGCCGGCGGTTCTTC.

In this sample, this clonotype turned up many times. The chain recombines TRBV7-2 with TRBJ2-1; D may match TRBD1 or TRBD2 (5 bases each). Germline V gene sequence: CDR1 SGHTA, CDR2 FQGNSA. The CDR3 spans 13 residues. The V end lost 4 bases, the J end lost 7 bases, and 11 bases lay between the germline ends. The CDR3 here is CASSSYGGNEQFF. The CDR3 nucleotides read TGTGCCAGCAGCTCGTATGGGGGAAATGAGCAGTTCTTC.

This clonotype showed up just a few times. The CDR3 here is CASSQVGGPQHF. CDR3 nucleotides: TGTGCCAGCAGCCAAGTGGGCGGGCCCCAGCATTTT. The V gene is TRBV3-1, the J gene TRBJ1-5; D unresolved. The CDR3 extends over 12 amino acids. Trimming took off 1 base at V and 9 bases at J, with 7 bases between the two ends. Looked up from germline, CDR1 is LGHDT and CDR2 is YNNKEL (reference sequence).

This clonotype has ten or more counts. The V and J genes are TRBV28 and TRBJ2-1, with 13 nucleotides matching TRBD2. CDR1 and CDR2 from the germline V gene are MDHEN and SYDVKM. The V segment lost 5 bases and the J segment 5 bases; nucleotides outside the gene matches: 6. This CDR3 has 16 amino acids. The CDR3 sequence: CASSPSGLAGDNEQFF. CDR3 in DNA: TGTGCCAGCAGTCCAAGCGGACTAGCGGGAGACAATGAGCAGTTCTTC.

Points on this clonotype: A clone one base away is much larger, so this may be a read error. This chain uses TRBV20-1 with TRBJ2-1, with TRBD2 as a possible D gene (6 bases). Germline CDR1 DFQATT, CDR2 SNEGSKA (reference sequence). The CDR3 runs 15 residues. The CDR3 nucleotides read TGCAGTGCTAGATCCGGGAGAAGCTCCTACGATGAGCAGTTCTTC. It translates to CSARSGRSSYDEQFF.

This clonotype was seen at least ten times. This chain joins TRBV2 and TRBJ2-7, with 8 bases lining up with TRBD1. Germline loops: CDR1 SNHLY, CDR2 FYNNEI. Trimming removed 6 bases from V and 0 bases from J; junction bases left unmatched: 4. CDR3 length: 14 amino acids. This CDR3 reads CASRWTGNSYEQYF. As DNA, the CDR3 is TGTGCCAGCAGATGGACAGGGAACTCCTACGAGCAGTACTTC.

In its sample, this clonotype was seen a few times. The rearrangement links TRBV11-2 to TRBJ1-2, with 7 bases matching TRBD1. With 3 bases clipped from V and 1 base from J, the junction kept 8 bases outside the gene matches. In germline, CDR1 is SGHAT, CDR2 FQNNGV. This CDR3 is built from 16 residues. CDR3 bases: TGTGCCAGCAGCTTCGACCCGGGACAGTTTAACTATGGCTACACCTTC. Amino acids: CASSFDPGQFNYGYTF.

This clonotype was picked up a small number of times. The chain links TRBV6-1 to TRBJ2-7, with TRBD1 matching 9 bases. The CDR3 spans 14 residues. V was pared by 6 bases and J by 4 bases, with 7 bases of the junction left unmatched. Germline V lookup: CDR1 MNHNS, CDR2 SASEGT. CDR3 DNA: TGTGCCAGCAGCCAGGGACAGGGAAATTACGAGCAGTACTTC. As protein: CASSQGQGNYEQYF.

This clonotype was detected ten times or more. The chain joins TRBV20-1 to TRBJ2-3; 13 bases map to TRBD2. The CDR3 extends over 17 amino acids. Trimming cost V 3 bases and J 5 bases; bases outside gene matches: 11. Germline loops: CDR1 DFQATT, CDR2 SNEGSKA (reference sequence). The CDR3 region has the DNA TGCAGTGCTAGGGCTTCTTCTGGACTAGCGGGAGAAGATACGCAGTATTTT. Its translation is CSARASSGLAGEDTQYF.

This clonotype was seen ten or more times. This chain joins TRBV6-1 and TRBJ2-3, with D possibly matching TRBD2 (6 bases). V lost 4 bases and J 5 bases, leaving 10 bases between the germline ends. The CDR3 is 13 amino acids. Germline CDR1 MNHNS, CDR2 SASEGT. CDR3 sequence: CASSVAEVDTQYF. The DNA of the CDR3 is TGTGCCAGCAGTGTAGCGGAGGTAGATACGCAGTATTTT.

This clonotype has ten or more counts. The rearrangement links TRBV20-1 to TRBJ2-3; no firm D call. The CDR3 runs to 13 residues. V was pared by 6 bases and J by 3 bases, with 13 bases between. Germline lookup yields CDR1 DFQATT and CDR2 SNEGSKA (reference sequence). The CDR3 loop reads CSALRPWTDTQYF. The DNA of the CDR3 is TGCAGTGCCCTGCGTCCGTGGACAGATACGCAGTATTTT.

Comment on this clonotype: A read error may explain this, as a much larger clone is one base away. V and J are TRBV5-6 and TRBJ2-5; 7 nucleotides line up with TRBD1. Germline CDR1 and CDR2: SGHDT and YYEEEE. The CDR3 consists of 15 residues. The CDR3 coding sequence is TGTGCCAGCAGCAGAATCCTCGGGACAGCGGAGAGCCAGTACTTC. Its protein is CASSRILGTAESQYF.

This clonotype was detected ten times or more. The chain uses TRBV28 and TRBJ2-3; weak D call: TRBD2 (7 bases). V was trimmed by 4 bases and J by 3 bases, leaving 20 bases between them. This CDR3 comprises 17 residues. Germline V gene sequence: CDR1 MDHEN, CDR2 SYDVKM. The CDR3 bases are TGTGCCAGCAGTTCCCGTACAGGGATCGGGAGGACAGATACGCAGTATTTT. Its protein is CASSSRTGIGRTDTQYF. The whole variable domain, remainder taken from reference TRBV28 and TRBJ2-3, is DVKVTQSSRYLVKRTGEKVFLECVQDMDHENMFWYRQDPGLGLRLIYFSYDVKMKEKGDIPEGYSVSREKKERFSLILESASTNQTSMYLCASSSRTGIGRTDTQYFGPGTRLTVL.